The 13 T cell receptor beta chains below were found in one sample sequenced in a study of glioma-infiltrating T cells. Using RNA template, CDR3s of TCR alpha and beta were amplified with iRepertoire arm-PCR. From the multiplex PCR reads, TCRdb called clonotypes with MiXCR, one entry per CDR3 protein. The repertoire consists of about 190,000 distinct CDR3 sequences, with over 30% occurring once and the leading ten covering 20%. Sequencing was done on a sample of glioma tissue, nonneoplastic brain tissue, or PBMCs (not recorded which). These receptors were collected from a human donor with low-grade glioma or glioblastoma, undergoing nonglioma brain surgery, or in good health (not recorded which).

The CDR3 sequence: CASSQGAGGGKENGYTF. DNA for the CDR3: TGCGCCAGCAGCCAAGGGGCCGGGGGCGGTAAGGAGAATGGCTACACCTTC. V and J are TRBV4-1 and TRBJ1-2, with a weak D call TRBD1 (6 bases). The CDR3 has 17 residues. V gave up 1 base and J gave up 6 bases, with 21 bases separating them. In germline, CDR1 is MGHRA, CDR2 YSYEKL.

This sequence joins TRBV7-2 and TRBJ2-7; 8 bases line up with TRBD1. CDR1 SGHTA and CDR2 FQGNSA come from the germline V gene. V trimming: 0 bases; J trimming: 3 bases; junction bases outside the gene matches: 4. The CDR3 runs 15 residues. The CDR3 loop is CASSLAGQEHYEQYF. Written as DNA, the CDR3 is TGTGCCAGCAGCTTAGCGGGACAGGAACACTACGAGCAGTACTTC. The variable domain in full, completed from reference TRBV7-2 and TRBJ2-7, reads GAGVSQSPSNKVTEKGKDVELRCDPISGHTALYWYRQSLGQGLEFLIYFQGNSAPDKSGLPSDRFSAERTGGSVSTLTIQRTQQEDSAVYLCASSLAGQEHYEQYFGPGTRLTVT.

The chain is built from TRBV20-1 and TRBJ2-7, with 12 nucleotides matching TRBD2. CDR3 length equals 13 residues. The ends lost 5 bases at V and 3 bases at J; junction bases unmatched: 2. In germline, CDR1 is DFQATT, CDR2 SNEGSKA (reference sequence). The chain's CDR3 is CSAPSGRDYEQYF. In DNA form, the CDR3 reads TGCAGTGCTCCTAGCGGGAGGGACTACGAGCAGTACTTC.

In the case of this clonotype: A junction end diverges from the germline sequence, so it may reflect a read error. J is TRBJ1-5 and V is TRBV19; 9 bases are shared with TRBD1. This CDR3 contains 15 residues. Per germline, CDR1 LNHDA and CDR2 SQIVND (reference sequence). CDR3 nucleotide sequence: TGTGCCAATAGTATAGGGACAGGGAGCAATCAGCCCCAGCATTTT. It is translated as CANSIGTGSNQPQHF.

Comment on this clonotype: The junction departs from the called germline gene at one end, perhaps through a read error. V usage is TRBV6-1 and J usage is TRBJ2-4; D not resolved. The CDR3 length is 14 residues. The V gene's germline CDR1 is MNHNS and CDR2 SASEGT. The DNA of the CDR3 is TGTGCCAGCATTTACAGTGGTCCCGCCACTGCGCCTTTCTTC. Translation gives CASIYSGPATAPFF.

This clonotype was counted at least ten times. The CDR3 spells CASSLAQGAGVRNEQYF. In DNA, the CDR3 is TGTGCCAGCAGCTTAGCGCAGGGAGCGGGAGTCCGGAACGAGCAGTACTTC. This sequence joins TRBV7-2 and TRBJ2-7; 8 bases fit TRBD2. Looked up from germline, CDR1 is SGHTA and CDR2 is FQGNSA. The CDR3 length is 17 residues. With 0 bases clipped from V and 5 bases from J, the junction kept 12 bases outside the gene matches.

This clonotype was recorded many times. The chain recombines TRBV3-1 with TRBJ1-6, with TRBD1 identical over 7 bases. The J segment lost 7 bases and the V segment lost 4 bases, leaving 4 bases of the junction unmatched. CDR1 and CDR2 (germline): LGHDT, YNNKEL (reference sequence). The CDR3 totals 14 residues. Here the CDR3 DNA reads TGTGCCAGCAGCCCCTGGGACAGCAATTCACCCCTCCACTTT. This translates into CASSPWDSNSPLHF.

This clonotype was counted only a few times. The gene calls are TRBV5-4 and TRBJ2-1, with 11 bases that match TRBD2. The ends lost 3 bases at V and 8 bases at J; junction bases unmatched: 10. The CDR3 covers 16 residues. Germline V lookup: CDR1 SGHNT, CDR2 YYREEE (reference sequence). The CDR3 nucleotides are TGTGCCAGCAGCTCGAAAACTAGCGGGAGAGGGGATGAGCAGTTCTTC. This sequence encodes CASSSKTSGRGDEQFF.

J is TRBJ2-4 and V is TRBV20-1; D is perhaps TRBD2 (6 bases). CDR1 and CDR2 from the germline V gene are DFQATT and SNEGSKA (reference sequence). This CDR3 comprises 11 residues. This CDR3 reads CRGLAKNIQYF. The CDR3 coding sequence is TGCAGGGGACTAGCCAAAAACATTCAGTACTTC.

At least ten counts were recorded for this clonotype. The chain recombines TRBV29-1 with TRBJ2-1; TRBD2 matches 8 bases. V was pared by 8 bases and J by 8 bases, with 8 bases of the junction left unmatched. The length of the CDR3 is 12 residues. Germline assignment: CDR1 SQVTM and CDR2 ANQGSEA. CDR3 residues: CSFGTSHHEQFF. The CDR3 DNA reads as TGCAGCTTTGGGACTAGTCATCATGAGCAGTTCTTC.

This clonotype was seen repeatedly, ten times or more. The genes are TRBV12-3 or TRBV12-4 and TRBJ2-3, with 8 bases aligning to TRBD2. The CDR3 totals 14 residues. V lost 2 bases and J lost 4; bases outside the gene matches: 2. For the CDR3, the DNA is TGTGCCAGCAGTTTAACGGGAGGGGCAGATACGCAGTATTTT. Translating it yields CASSLTGGADTQYF.

This clonotype occurred many times. The chain recombines TRBV18 with TRBJ2-7, with 10 positions matching TRBD2. The CDR3 contains 15 residues. Losses at the gene ends were 3 bases for V and 2 bases for J; bases not matched to a gene: 4. CDR1 and CDR2 from the germline V gene are KGHSH and LQKENI. For the CDR3, the DNA is TGTGCCAGCTCACCTAAACTAGCGGGGACCTACGAGCAGTACTTC. This codes for CASSPKLAGTYEQYF.

The sample holds a few counts of this clonotype. This sequence joins TRBV10-2 and TRBJ2-1; the D is unclear. V was pared by 8 bases and J by 5 bases, with 16 bases between. Germline-derived CDR1 and CDR2 are WSHSY and SAAADI. This CDR3 contains 14 residues. CDR3 bases: TGCGCCAGCTCCCAATGGGAAAGCCACAATGAGCAGTTCTTC. Amino acids: CASSQWESHNEQFF.